Following are 26 T cell receptor beta chains from one sample sequenced in a study of T cell changes during pregnancy in multiple sclerosis. Here immunoSEQ multiplex PCR was the method, and the copy in TCRdb shows in-frame clones only, minus some. The sample lists some 80,000 clones, 92% occurring once. Source: peripheral blood, taken before pregnancy. The source of these receptors is a female donor with multiple sclerosis, enrolled in a pregnancy study.

This clone occurred once. The gene calls are TRBV7-9 and TRBJ2-2; 11 nucleotides match TRBD2. Germline V CDR1 and CDR2: SEHNR, FQNEAQ (reference sequence). The CDR3 runs to 18 residues. The V segment lost 8 bases and the J segment 7 bases; nucleotides outside the gene matches: 18. The CDR3 DNA reads as TGTGCCAGCCTTGGCACTAGCGGGAGATACCGCAAGAACGGGGAGCTGTTTTTT. Amino acid sequence: CASLGTSGRYRKNGELFF.

The CDR3 DNA reads as TGTGCCAGCAGCTTAGACGGGGGTAACACAGATACGCAGTATTTT. This encodes CASSLDGGNTDTQYF. The gene calls are TRBV7-8 and TRBJ2-3, with a weak D call TRBD2 (6 bases). This CDR3 has 15 residues. V lost 1 base, J lost 2 bases, and 10 bases lay in between. Germline CDR1 reads SGHVS; CDR2 reads FQNEAQ.

The chain joins TRBV27 to TRBJ1-5, with 8 positions matching TRBD1. This CDR3 region has 15 residues. Germline V gives CDR1 MNHEY, CDR2 SMNVEV (reference sequence). V was clipped by 5 bases and J by 4 bases; unmatched bases: 7. The CDR3 is CASSGDWTGNQPQHF. CDR3 DNA sequence: TGTGCCAGCAGTGGGGATTGGACAGGGAATCAGCCCCAGCATTTT.

The chain is built from TRBV4-1 and TRBJ1-1; D unresolved. This CDR3 has 13 amino acids. Trimming took off 4 bases at V and 7 bases at J, with 13 bases between the two ends. The germline gives CDR1 MGHRA, CDR2 YSYEKL. CDR3: CASSRSVGGEAFF. CDR3 sequence (DNA): TGCGCCAGCAGCCGAAGCGTAGGCGGTGAAGCTTTCTTT.

This clone was recorded once. The gene calls are TRBV5-4 and TRBJ2-7, with TRBD2 matching over 12 bases. Germline V lookup: CDR1 SGHNT, CDR2 YYREEE (reference sequence). V shed 1 base and J 1 base; nucleotides not matched to a gene: 3. There are 16 residues in the CDR3. CDR3 in amino acids: CASSLLLAGGSYEQYF. In nucleotides, the CDR3 is TGTGCCAGCAGCTTGCTACTAGCGGGAGGATCCTACGAGCAGTACTTC.

The CDR3: CASSTGIRGYTF. The CDR3 coding sequence is TGTGCCAGTAGCACAGGGATTCGGGGCTACACCTTC. This chain uses TRBV19 with TRBJ1-2; the D gene is possibly TRBD1 (6 bases). The CDR3 has 12 residues. Per germline, CDR1 LNHDA and CDR2 SQIVND (reference sequence). V lost 6 bases to trimming and J lost 8 bases, with 13 bases between them.

The chain is built from TRBV30 and TRBJ1-5, with 9 nucleotides matching TRBD1. J was trimmed by 6 bases and V by 1 base; bases with no gene match: 7. CDR3 length equals 15 residues. Germline CDR1 reads GTSNPN; CDR2 reads SVGIG (reference sequence). Written as DNA, the CDR3 is TGTGCCTGGAGTGGGGACAGGGATCGGGGTCAGCCCCAGCATTTT. This translates into CAWSGDRDRGQPQHF.

V usage is TRBV6-5 and J usage is TRBJ2-1; 7 positions match TRBD2. CDR1 is MNHEY, CDR2 SVGAGI, per germline. This CDR3 has 14 residues. V gave up 8 bases and J gave up 2 bases; unmatched junction bases: 6. CDR3 in amino acids: CASRGELTYNEQFF. The CDR3 DNA reads TGTGCCAGCCGGGGGGAATTAACCTACAATGAGCAGTTCTTC.

V usage is TRBV30 and J usage is TRBJ1-4, with a possible D match to TRBD1 (6 bases). V was cut by 5 bases and J by 4 bases, with 8 bases left in between. Germline CDR1 and CDR2: GTSNPN and SVGIG (reference sequence). The CDR3 sequence is 12 residues long. The chain's CDR3 is CAWDRLNEKLFF. Here the CDR3 DNA reads TGTGCCTGGGACAGGCTTAATGAAAAACTGTTTTTT.

The V call is TRBV5-1, the J call TRBJ2-3, with 8 bases aligning to TRBD2. Losses at the gene ends were 6 bases for V and 2 bases for J; bases not matched to a gene: 8. The V gene's germline CDR1 is SGHRS and CDR2 YFSETQ. There are 15 residues in the CDR3. The CDR3 loop is CASTQRGSPTDTQYF. The DNA for the CDR3 is TGCGCCAGCACCCAGCGGGGGAGCCCCACAGATACGCAGTATTTT.

The rearrangement links TRBV9 to TRBJ2-7, with 7 bases that match TRBD2. The junction had 4 bases not matched to a gene; V was cut back by 3 bases and J by 4 bases. This CDR3 is 13 amino acids long. The V gene's germline CDR1 is SGDLS and CDR2 YYNGEE. CDR3 sequence (DNA): TGTGCCAGCAGCGGGGGGGGACCGTACGAGCAGTACTTC. Amino acids: CASSGGGPYEQYF.

The rearrangement links TRBV2 to TRBJ2-1, with D tentatively TRBD2 (6 bases). Trimming cost V 10 bases and J 2 bases, with 18 bases left between them. Looked up from germline, CDR1 is SNHLY and CDR2 is FYNNEI. This CDR3 spans 15 amino acids. CDR3 DNA: TGTGCCATGGGGGATAGCGGTGGGGCCTACAATGAGCAGTTCTTC. Its protein product is CAMGDSGGAYNEQFF.

The chain uses TRBV5-1 and TRBJ2-1, with 7 bases lining up with TRBD2. Per the germline V gene, CDR1 is SGHRS and CDR2 is YFSETQ. The V segment lost 0 bases and the J segment 2 bases; nucleotides outside the gene matches: 5. The CDR3 spans 16 residues. For the CDR3, the DNA is TGCGCCAGCAGCTTGGTTTCTAGCGGAGCCTACAATGAGCAGTTCTTC. Translating gives CASSLVSSGAYNEQFF.

This clone was observed a handful of times. The chain joins TRBV19 to TRBJ2-3, with 7 positions matching TRBD2. CDR1 LNHDA and CDR2 SQIVND come from the germline V gene (reference sequence). The junction had 10 bases not matched to a gene; V was cut back by 6 bases and J by 7 bases. The CDR3 runs 14 residues. CDR3 sequence: CASRTSENSNTQYF. As DNA, the CDR3 is TGTGCCAGTAGAACTAGCGAAAATAGCAATACGCAGTATTTT.

The rearrangement uses TRBV28 and TRBJ1-5, with D maybe TRBD1 (6 bases). The CDR3 totals 15 residues. V was pared by 6 bases and J by 0 bases, with 12 bases between. Looked up from germline, CDR1 is MDHEN and CDR2 is SYDVKM. CDR3 sequence (DNA): TGTGCCAGCAGAAGGACAGCTTATAGCAATCAGCCCCAGCATTTT. Encoded protein: CASRRTAYSNQPQHF.

This clone was seen more than once but under ten times. J is TRBJ1-4 and V is TRBV4-2; D is unclear. The CDR3 spans 14 residues. Between the trimmed V and J ends, which lost 1 base and 5 bases, there was a span of 8 bases. The germline V gene has CDR1 LGHNA and CDR2 YNFKEQ. CDR3 DNA sequence: TGTGCCAGCAGCCAAGGTGGGCCGAATGAAAAACTGTTTTTT. Amino acid sequence: CASSQGGPNEKLFF.

The genes are TRBV6-5 and TRBJ2-7; D unclear. Per germline, CDR1 MNHEY and CDR2 SVGAGI. The CDR3 covers 14 residues. Deletions cut 6 bases from V and 1 base from J, with 13 bases between. DNA for the CDR3: TGTGCCAGCAGGCCGTATGGCAGATCCTACGAGCAGTACTTC. The encoded protein is CASRPYGRSYEQYF.

The V call is TRBV28, the J call TRBJ2-2; a weak D match, TRBD2 (5 bases). The CDR3 sequence is 14 residues long. Germline CDR1 is MDHEN and CDR2 is SYDVKM. V lost 7 bases to trimming and J lost 0 bases, with 9 bases between them. The CDR3 loop is CASTSGTNTGELFF. CDR3 nucleotide sequence: TGTGCCAGCACTTCGGGAACGAACACCGGGGAGCTGTTTTTT.

The chain links TRBV7-9 to TRBJ2-3, with unresolved D. CDR1 is SEHNR and CDR2 is FQNEAQ in the germline V gene (reference sequence). This CDR3 is 11 amino acids long. Trimming took 5 bases from V and 6 from J, leaving 6 bases between them. The CDR3 sequence: CASSTRDTQYF. CDR3 DNA: TGTGCCAGCAGCACCCGGGATACGCAGTATTTT.

The V call is TRBV5-6, the J call TRBJ2-3; TRBD2 is a possible D gene (6 bases). V lost 3 bases, J lost 1 base, and 12 bases lay in between. The CDR3 spans 15 residues. From germline, CDR1 is SGHDT and CDR2 YYEEEE. For the CDR3, the DNA is TGTGCCAGCAGCTGGGGAGGTATGCGCACAGATACGCAGTATTTT. Its protein is CASSWGGMRTDTQYF.

This sequence joins TRBV19 and TRBJ1-3; weak D call: TRBD1 (6 bases). Trimming pared 6 bases from V and 0 bases from J, leaving 12 bases between. The CDR3 is 15 residues long. Germline lookup yields CDR1 LNHDA and CDR2 SQIVND (reference sequence). CDR3 in DNA: TGTGCCAGTAGCCGGGGACACTTCTCTGGAAACACCATATATTTT. Translated, it gives CASSRGHFSGNTIYF. The whole variable domain, filled in from reference TRBV19 and TRBJ1-3, reads DGGITQSPKYLFRKEGQNVTLSCEQNLNHDAMYWYRQDPGQGLRLIYYSQIVNDFQKGDIAEGYSVSREKKESFPLTVTSAQKNPTAFYLCASSRGHFSGNTIYFGEGSWLTVV.

The J gene is TRBJ1-2, the V gene TRBV28; D is possibly TRBD1 (6 bases). Germline V gives CDR1 MDHEN, CDR2 SYDVKM. Between the trimmed V and J ends, which lost 8 bases and 3 bases, there was a span of 19 bases. CDR3 length: 15 residues. CDR3 bases: TGTGCCAGCGCCAAGGGAGGGGGGTTGTACTATGGCTACACCTTC. This codes for CASAKGGGLYYGYTF.

The rearrangement uses TRBV4-3 and TRBJ2-7; 8 bases match TRBD2. Trimming at V came to 1 base and at J to 6 bases, leaving 8 bases not matched to a gene. Looked up from germline, CDR1 is LGHNA and CDR2 is YSLEER. The CDR3 consists of 15 residues. The CDR3 is CASSQGPTSVGEQYF. CDR3 in DNA: TGCGCCAGCAGCCAAGGCCCGACTAGCGTCGGCGAGCAGTACTTC.

This rearrangement joins TRBV28 to TRBJ2-2; TRBD2 is a possible D gene (6 bases). Germline assignment: CDR1 MDHEN and CDR2 SYDVKM. The CDR3 totals 17 residues. V lost 10 bases to trimming and J lost 4 bases, with 25 bases between them. CDR3 amino acids: CATTTVLALLGTGELFF. The CDR3 nucleotides read TGTGCCACTACAACGGTACTAGCTCTCCTGGGCACCGGGGAGCTGTTTTTT.

The chain has TRBV2 and TRBJ2-3; TRBD2 is a possible D gene (5 bases). Trimming took 3 bases from V and 2 from J, leaving 12 bases between them. The CDR3 consists of 15 residues. Germline V gene sequence: CDR1 SNHLY, CDR2 FYNNEI. The CDR3, as DNA: TGTGCCAGCAGTGAGGAGGACGACCTCACAGATACGCAGTATTTT. This translates into CASSEEDDLTDTQYF.

The CDR3 DNA reads TGTGCCAGCAGCCTACTAGACAATGAGCAGTTCTTC. As protein: CASSLLDNEQFF. The chain couples TRBV5-4 to TRBJ2-1; perhaps TRBD2 as D (5 bases). V lost 4 bases and J 5 bases, leaving 7 bases between the germline ends. Per the germline V gene, CDR1 is SGHNT and CDR2 is YYREEE (reference sequence). This CDR3 region has 12 residues.